The 17 T cell receptor beta chains listed next were all sequenced from one sample in a study of T cell clonality in common variable immunodeficiency. The table came from immunoSEQ multiplex PCR; TCRdb's copy has only in-frame clones and leaves some out. The repertoire shows approximately 81,000 clones, none seen only once; the top ten take 0.8%. Sequenced input: peripheral blood mononuclear cells. These receptors were collected from a person aged 18 to 75 in good health.

This clone showed up many times. This CDR3 is CASSASGGGVEQYF. The part of the CDR3 DNA that was read is TGTGCCAGTAGTGCCTCGGGGGGGGGCGTCGAG. The chain is built from TRBV19 and TRBJ2-7; 8 bases are shared with TRBD2. The read stops 3 residues short of the end of the CDR3; the missing end is completed from the germline J gene. J gave up 6 bases and V 5 bases, and 9 bases lay outside the gene matches. The germline CDR1 and CDR2 sequences are LNHDA and SQIVND (reference sequence). This CDR3 contains 14 residues.

This clone has at least ten counts. The read comes to an end 3 residues before the CDR3 does, leaving the germline J gene to fill in the end. The chain joins TRBV7-2 to TRBJ1-3, with D unclear. This CDR3 has 15 amino acids. Germline V gene data show CDR1 as SGHTA and CDR2 as FQGNSA. Trimming stripped 1 base from V and 8 bases from J, with 15 bases between. The CDR3 reads CASSLVRLIGHTIYF. The sequenced part of the CDR3 DNA is TGTGCCAGCAGCTTAGTCAGGTTAATTGGCCACACC. Full variable domain (outside the CDR3, taken from reference TRBV7-2 and TRBJ1-3): GAGVSQSPSNKVTEKGKDVELRCDPISGHTALYWYRQSLGQGLEFLIYFQGNSAPDKSGLPSDRFSAERTGGSVSTLTIQRTQQEDSAVYLCASSLVRLIGHTIYFGEGSWLTVV.

This clone was seen repeatedly, ten times or more. The read ends 3 residues shy of where the CDR3 ends; the end is completed using the germline J gene. The chain couples TRBV12-3 or TRBV12-4 to TRBJ2-1; tentatively, D is TRBD2 (6 bases). The germline V and J ends were trimmed by 5 bases and 6 bases, with 11 bases remaining between them. This CDR3 spans 13 amino acids. The sequenced part of the CDR3 DNA is TGTGCCAGCAGTGTGGGGACTGTCAATGAG. Its protein product is CASSVGTVNE. The full CDR3 protein is CASSVGTVNEQFF.

This clone was seen ten or more times. The observed sequence ends 3 residues before the CDR3 terminus, with the missing tail filled in from the germline J gene. The V gene is TRBV19, the J gene TRBJ1-2, with 9 bases identical to TRBD1. The CDR3 is made up of 13 amino acids. Germline CDR1 LNHDA, CDR2 SQIVND (reference sequence). Partial CDR3 DNA: TGTGCCAGTAGAGAAACAGGGGGCGGGGGC. Protein: CASRETGGGG. In full, the CDR3 reads CASRETGGGGYTF.

The table lists this clone with many counts. Read data end 3 residues before the CDR3 end; the end is taken from the germline J gene. The rearrangement joins TRBV6-4 to TRBJ2-4; TRBD2 matches at 12 bases. Germline loops: CDR1 MRHNA, CDR2 SNTAGT. The CDR3 spans 14 residues. CDR3 bases read: TGTGCCAGCAGCGATCGACTAGCGGGAGTCCCT. Its translation is CASSDRLAGVP. The entire CDR3 protein reads CASSDRLAGVPQYF.

There are many counts of this clone. The CDR3 end lies 3 residues beyond the end of the read and is filled in from the germline J gene. The chain uses TRBV7-9 and TRBJ2-3; D is unresolved. The CDR3 length is 15 residues. Trimming shortened V by 1 base and J by 0 bases, and 8 bases separated the two germline ends. In germline, CDR1 is SEHNR, CDR2 FQNEAQ (reference sequence). CDR3 in amino acids: CASSLDSFSTDTQYF. Partial CDR3 DNA: TGTGCCAGCAGCTTAGACAGTTTTAGCACAGATACG.

At least ten counts were recorded for this clone. Coverage ceases 3 residues before the CDR3 finishes, and the germline J gene fills in the end. The chain couples TRBV23-1 to TRBJ2-5; 11 bases agree with TRBD2. TRBV23-1 is an ORF, with its function uncertain. The CDR3 runs to 16 residues. V shed 6 bases, J shed 5 bases, and the junction held 11 bases outside the gene matches. The CDR3 is CASRLAGDRQRETQYF. The sequenced part of the CDR3 DNA is TGCGCCAGCAGACTAGCGGGGGACAGGCAAAGGGAGACC.

This clone occurred many times. The read terminates 3 residues before the CDR3 end, so the remaining end is supplied by the germline J gene. The chain recombines TRBV5-1 with TRBJ2-2; 9 bases map to TRBD1. Germline V gene data show CDR1 as SGHRS and CDR2 as YFSETQ. The CDR3 runs 14 residues. Germline trimming cut 4 bases from V and 7 bases from J; bases unmatched to any gene: 5. The covered CDR3 bases are TGCGCCAGCAGCCCCCGGACAGGGGACGGGGAG. Translating gives CASSPRTGDGE. The whole CDR3 reads CASSPRTGDGELFF.

Many counts were recorded for this clone. The DNA ends 3 residues before the CDR3 does, and the rest of the CDR3 is filled in from the germline J gene. The gene calls are TRBV20-1 and TRBJ2-3, with D possibly being TRBD2 (5 bases). The germline V and J ends were trimmed by 5 bases and 0 bases, with 9 bases remaining between them. Looked up from germline, CDR1 is DFQATT and CDR2 is SNEGSKA (reference sequence). This CDR3 comprises 13 residues. The sequenced CDR3 bases are TGCAGTGCTTGGACTCCTAGCACAGATACG. As protein: CSAWTPSTDT. The full CDR3 protein is CSAWTPSTDTQYF.

This clone occurred many times. The CDR3 end lies 3 residues beyond the end of the read and is filled in from the germline J gene. This chain links TRBV18 with TRBJ1-4; D not certain. This CDR3 has 11 residues. CDR1 is KGHSH, CDR2 LQKENI, per germline. V was clipped by 8 bases and J by 6 bases, with 7 bases between them. CDR3 amino acids: CASRQDEKLFF. The covered CDR3 bases are TGTGCCAGCCGACAAGATGAAAAA.

This clone was found many times. From the germline J gene comes the end of the CDR3, since the read stops 3 residues before it. The V gene is TRBV5-1, the J gene TRBJ2-3, with D possibly being TRBD1 (7 bases). CDR1 and CDR2 (germline): SGHRS, YFSETQ. V gave up 0 bases and J gave up 5 bases, with 16 bases separating them. The CDR3 runs 16 residues. The CDR3 reads CASSLVGGGLGDTQYF. The sequenced CDR3 bases are TGCGCCAGCAGCTTGGTTGGAGGGGGCTTAGGAGATACG.

This clone was recorded many times. The missing CDR3 end, 3 residues past where the read stops, is filled in from the germline J gene. The V gene is TRBV7-8, the J gene TRBJ1-5; 10 bases are shared with TRBD1. The CDR3 length is 15 residues. CDR1 and CDR2 from the germline V gene are SGHVS and FQNEAQ. V trimming: 5 bases; J trimming: 2 bases; junction bases outside the gene matches: 3. This chain's CDR3 is CASSLGTGGNQPQHF. Partial CDR3 DNA: TGTGCCAGCAGCCTAGGGACAGGGGGCAATCAGCCC. Complete variable domain (other parts from reference TRBV7-8 and TRBJ1-5): GAGVSQSPRYKVAKRGQDVALRCDPISGHVSLFWYQQALGQGPEFLTYFQNEAQLDKSGLPSDRFFAERPEGSVSTLKIQRTQQEDSAVYLCASSLGTGGNQPQHFGDGTRLSIL.

This clone was picked up many times. The read terminates 3 residues ahead of where the CDR3 ends, so the germline J gene completes it. The chain is built from TRBV20-1 and TRBJ2-1, with 10 bases aligning to TRBD2. The CDR3 has 17 amino acids. Germline CDR1 is DFQATT and CDR2 is SNEGSKA (reference sequence). The junction had 9 bases not matched to a gene; V was cut back by 1 base and J by 3 bases. The DNA read from the CDR3 is TGCAGTGCTAGAGCCACGAGCGGGGGGGGGCTCTACAATGAG. The encoded protein is CSARATSGGGLYNE. The entire CDR3 protein is CSARATSGGGLYNEQFF.

This clone has a count of ten or more. The sequence runs out 3 residues before the end of the CDR3; the remainder is reconstructed from the germline J gene. The chain joins TRBV19 to TRBJ1-5, with 9 bases identical to TRBD1. CDR1 is LNHDA and CDR2 is SQIVND in the germline V gene (reference sequence). The junction had 1 base not matched to a gene; V was cut back by 8 bases and J by 2 bases. CDR3 length: 13 residues. The CDR3 loop is CASWTGGNQPQHF. The sequenced part of the CDR3 DNA is TGTGCCAGTTGGACAGGGGGCAATCAGCCC.

This clone was recorded many times. The CDR3 is cut off 3 residues early in the read; its end comes from the germline J gene. V gene TRBV20-1 combines with J gene TRBJ2-7; 9 bases agree with TRBD1. The germline V gene encodes CDR1 DFQATT and CDR2 SNEGSKA (reference sequence). The CDR3 consists of 16 residues. V lost 3 bases, J lost 4 bases, and 13 bases stayed unmatched. CDR3 sequence: CSARVSRTGALYEQYF. The sequenced CDR3 bases are TGCAGTGCTAGGGTGTCCCGGACAGGGGCCCTTTACGAG.

This clone was observed many times. CDR3 in amino acids: CASSLKDRVNYEQYF. Partial CDR3 DNA: TGTGCCAGCTCACTAAAAGACAGGGTGAATTACGAG. V gene TRBV18 combines with J gene TRBJ2-7; 7 bases map to TRBD1. The CDR3 end lies 3 residues beyond the end of the read and is filled in from the germline J gene. J lost 4 bases, V lost 4 bases, and 10 bases had no gene match. Germline-derived CDR1 and CDR2 are KGHSH and LQKENI. This CDR3 has 15 amino acids.

This clone was found a few times. A read error may account for a junction end that differs from germline. The sequenced CDR3 bases are TGTGCTAGCAGCCAGAACCAAGAGACC. It is translated as CASSQNQET. The complete CDR3 protein is CASSQNQETQYF. This chain joins TRBV7-7 and TRBJ2-5; D is unresolved. The CDR3 goes on 3 residues after the read ends, and that part is filled in from the germline J gene. The CDR3 is 12 amino acids. The germline gives CDR1 SSHAT, CDR2 FNYEAQ (reference sequence).